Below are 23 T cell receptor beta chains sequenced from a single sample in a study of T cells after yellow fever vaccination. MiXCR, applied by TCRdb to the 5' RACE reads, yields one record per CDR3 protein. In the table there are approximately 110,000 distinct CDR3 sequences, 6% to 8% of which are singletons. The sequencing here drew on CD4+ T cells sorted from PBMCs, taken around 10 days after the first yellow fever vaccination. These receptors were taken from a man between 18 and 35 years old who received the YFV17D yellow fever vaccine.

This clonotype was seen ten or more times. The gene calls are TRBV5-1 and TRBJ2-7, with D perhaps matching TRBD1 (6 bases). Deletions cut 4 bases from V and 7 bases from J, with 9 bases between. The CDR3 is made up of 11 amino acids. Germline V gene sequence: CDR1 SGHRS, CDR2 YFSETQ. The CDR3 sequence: CASSDQGEQYF. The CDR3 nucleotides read TGCGCCAGCAGCGACCAGGGGGAGCAGTACTTC.

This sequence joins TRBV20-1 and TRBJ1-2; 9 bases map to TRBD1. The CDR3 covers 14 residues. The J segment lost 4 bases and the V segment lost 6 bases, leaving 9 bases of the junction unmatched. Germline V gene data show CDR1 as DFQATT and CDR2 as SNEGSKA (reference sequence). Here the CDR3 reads CSAAETGGTYGYTF. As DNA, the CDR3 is TGCAGTGCCGCCGAGACAGGGGGGACCTATGGCTACACCTTC.

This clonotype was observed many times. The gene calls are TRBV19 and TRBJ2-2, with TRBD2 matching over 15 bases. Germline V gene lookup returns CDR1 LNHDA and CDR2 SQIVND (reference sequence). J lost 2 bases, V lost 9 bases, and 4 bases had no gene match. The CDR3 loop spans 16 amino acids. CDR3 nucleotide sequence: TGTGCCAGGGGGACTAGCGGGGGGACCAACACCGGGGAGCTGTTTTTT. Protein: CARGTSGGTNTGELFF.

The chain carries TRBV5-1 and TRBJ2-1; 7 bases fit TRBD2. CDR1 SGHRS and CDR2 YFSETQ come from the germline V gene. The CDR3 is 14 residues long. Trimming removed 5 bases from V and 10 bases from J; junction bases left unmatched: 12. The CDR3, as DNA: TGCGCCAGCAGGCCAAGCGGGGCCCACGGCGAGCAGTTCTTC. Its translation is CASRPSGAHGEQFF.

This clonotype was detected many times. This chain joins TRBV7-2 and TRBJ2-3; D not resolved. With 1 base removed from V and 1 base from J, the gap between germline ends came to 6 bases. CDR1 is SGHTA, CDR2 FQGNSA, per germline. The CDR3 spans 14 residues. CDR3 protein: CASSLGFGTDTQYF. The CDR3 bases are TGTGCCAGCAGCTTAGGTTTTGGCACAGATACGCAGTATTTT.

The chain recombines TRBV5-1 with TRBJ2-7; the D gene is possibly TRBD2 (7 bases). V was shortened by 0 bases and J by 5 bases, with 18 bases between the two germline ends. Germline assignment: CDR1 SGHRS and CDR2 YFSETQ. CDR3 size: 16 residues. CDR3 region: CASSLAEGGGLDEQYF. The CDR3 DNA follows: TGCGCCAGCAGCTTGGCCGAGGGGGGGGGTCTAGACGAGCAGTACTTC.

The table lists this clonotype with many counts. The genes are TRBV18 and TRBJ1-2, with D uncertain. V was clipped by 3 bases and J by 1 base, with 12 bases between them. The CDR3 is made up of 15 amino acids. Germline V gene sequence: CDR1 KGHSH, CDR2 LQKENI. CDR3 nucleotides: TGTGCCAGCTCACCCCCAAGTCGGGATAACTATGGCTACACCTTC. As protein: CASSPPSRDNYGYTF.

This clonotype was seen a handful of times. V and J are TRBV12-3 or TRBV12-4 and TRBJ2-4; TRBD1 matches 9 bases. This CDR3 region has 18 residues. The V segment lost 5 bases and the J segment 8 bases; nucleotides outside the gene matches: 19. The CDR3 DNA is TGTGCCAGCAGTCGGTTGGCGTGGGGGACAGGGAAGTTGGACATTCAGTACTTC. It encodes CASSRLAWGTGKLDIQYF.

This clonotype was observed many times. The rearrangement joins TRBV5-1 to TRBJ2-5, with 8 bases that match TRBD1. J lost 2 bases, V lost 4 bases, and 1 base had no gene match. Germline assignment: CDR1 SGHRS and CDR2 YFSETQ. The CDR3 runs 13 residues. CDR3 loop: CASSRQGQETQYF. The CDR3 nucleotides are TGCGCCAGCAGCCGACAGGGGCAAGAGACCCAGTACTTC.

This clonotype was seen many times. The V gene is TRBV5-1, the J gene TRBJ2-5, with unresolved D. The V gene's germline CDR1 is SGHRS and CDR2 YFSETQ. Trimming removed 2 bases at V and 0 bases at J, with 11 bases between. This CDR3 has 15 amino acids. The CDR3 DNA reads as TGCGCCAGCAGCTTAACGGGCCAGTACCAAGAGACCCAGTACTTC. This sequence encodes CASSLTGQYQETQYF.

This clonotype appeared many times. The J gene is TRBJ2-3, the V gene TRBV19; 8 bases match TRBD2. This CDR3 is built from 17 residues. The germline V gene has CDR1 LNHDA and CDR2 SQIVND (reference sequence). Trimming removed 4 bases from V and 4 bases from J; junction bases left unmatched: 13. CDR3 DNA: TGTGCCAGTAGTAACCCCCCATTCGGGCGGGGGGCAGATACGCAGTATTTT. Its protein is CASSNPPFGRGADTQYF.

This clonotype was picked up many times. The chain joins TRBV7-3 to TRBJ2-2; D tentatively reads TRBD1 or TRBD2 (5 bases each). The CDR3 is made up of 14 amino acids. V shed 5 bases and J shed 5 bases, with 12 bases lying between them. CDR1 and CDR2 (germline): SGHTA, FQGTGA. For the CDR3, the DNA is TGTGCCAGCAGCACAGGATGGGAGACCGGGGAGCTGTTTTTT. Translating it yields CASSTGWETGELFF.

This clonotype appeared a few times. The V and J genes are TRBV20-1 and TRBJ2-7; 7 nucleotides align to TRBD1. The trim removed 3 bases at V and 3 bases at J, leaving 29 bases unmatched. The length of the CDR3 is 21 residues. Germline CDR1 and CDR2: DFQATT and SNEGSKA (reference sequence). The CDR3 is CSARRPQSPGQYQFYHYEQYV. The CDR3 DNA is TGCAGTGCTAGGCGCCCTCAGTCTCCGGGACAGTACCAGTTCTATCACTACGAGCAGTACGTC.

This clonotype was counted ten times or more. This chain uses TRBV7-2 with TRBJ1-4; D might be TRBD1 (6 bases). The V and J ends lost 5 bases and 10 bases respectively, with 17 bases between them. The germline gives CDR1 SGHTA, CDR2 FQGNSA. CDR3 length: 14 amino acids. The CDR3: CASSPRGGAGKLFF. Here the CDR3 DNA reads TGTGCCAGCAGCCCTCGGGGGGGGGCCGGAAAACTGTTTTTT.

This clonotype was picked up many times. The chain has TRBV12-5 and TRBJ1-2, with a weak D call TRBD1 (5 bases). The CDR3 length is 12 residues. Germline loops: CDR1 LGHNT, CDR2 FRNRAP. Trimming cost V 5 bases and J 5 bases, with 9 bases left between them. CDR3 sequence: CASGPWGYGYTF. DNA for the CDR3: TGTGCTAGTGGTCCCTGGGGGTATGGCTACACCTTC.

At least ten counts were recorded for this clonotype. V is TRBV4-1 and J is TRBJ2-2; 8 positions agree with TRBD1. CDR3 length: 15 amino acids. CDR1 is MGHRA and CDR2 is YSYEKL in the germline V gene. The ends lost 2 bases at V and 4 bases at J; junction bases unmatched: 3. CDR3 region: CASSQPGQVTGELFF. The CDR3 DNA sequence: TGCGCCAGCAGCCAACCGGGACAGGTCACCGGGGAGCTGTTTTTT.

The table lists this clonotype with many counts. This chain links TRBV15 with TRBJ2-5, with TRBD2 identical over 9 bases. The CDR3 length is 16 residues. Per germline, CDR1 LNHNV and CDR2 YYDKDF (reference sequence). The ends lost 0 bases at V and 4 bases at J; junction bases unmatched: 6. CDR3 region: CATSRDNAGGPETQYF. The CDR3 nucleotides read TGTGCCACCAGCAGAGATAACGCGGGGGGGCCAGAGACCCAGTACTTC.

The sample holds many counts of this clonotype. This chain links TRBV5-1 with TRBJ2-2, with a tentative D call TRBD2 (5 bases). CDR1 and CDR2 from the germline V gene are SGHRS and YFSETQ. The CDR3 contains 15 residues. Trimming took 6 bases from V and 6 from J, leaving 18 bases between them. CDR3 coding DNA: TGCGCCAGCACAAAGAACAGAGGACTGGCCGGGGAGCTGTTTTTT. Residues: CASTKNRGLAGELFF.

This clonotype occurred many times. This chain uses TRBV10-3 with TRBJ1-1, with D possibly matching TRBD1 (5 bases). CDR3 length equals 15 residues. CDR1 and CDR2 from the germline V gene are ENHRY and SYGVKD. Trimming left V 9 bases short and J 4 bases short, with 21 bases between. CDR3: CAMTRDLNWGTEAFF. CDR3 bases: TGTGCCATGACCCGGGACTTAAATTGGGGCACTGAAGCTTTCTTT.

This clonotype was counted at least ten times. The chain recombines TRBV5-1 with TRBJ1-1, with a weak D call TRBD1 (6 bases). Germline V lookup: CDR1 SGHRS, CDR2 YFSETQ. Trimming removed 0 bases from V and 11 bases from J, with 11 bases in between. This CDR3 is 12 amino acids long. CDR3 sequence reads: CASSLESGGAFF. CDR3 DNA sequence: TGCGCCAGCAGCTTGGAGTCGGGGGGCGCTTTCTTT.

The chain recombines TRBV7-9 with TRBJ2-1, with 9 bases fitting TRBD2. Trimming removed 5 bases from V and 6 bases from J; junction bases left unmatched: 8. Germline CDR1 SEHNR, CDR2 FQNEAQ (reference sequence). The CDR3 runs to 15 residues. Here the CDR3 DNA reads TGTGCCAGCAGCCCTCCGGGCGGGGGGGCCAATGAGCAGTTCTTC. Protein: CASSPPGGGANEQFF.

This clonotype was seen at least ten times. The CDR3 spells CASSLFSGRSSYNEQFF. CDR3 sequence (DNA): TGCGCCAGCAGCTTGTTTAGCGGACGAAGCTCCTACAATGAGCAGTTCTTC. The chain combines TRBV5-1 with TRBJ2-1; D is perhaps TRBD2 (6 bases). V dropped 1 base and J dropped 0 bases, with 14 bases sitting between them. In germline, CDR1 is SGHRS, CDR2 YFSETQ. The CDR3 consists of 17 residues.

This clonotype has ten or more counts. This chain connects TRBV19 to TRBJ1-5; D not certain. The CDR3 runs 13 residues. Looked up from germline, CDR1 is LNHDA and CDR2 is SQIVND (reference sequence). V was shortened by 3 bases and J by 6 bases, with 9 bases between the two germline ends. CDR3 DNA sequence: TGTGCCAGTAGTATGGCAAGAGGTCAGCCCCAGCATTTT. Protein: CASSMARGQPQHF.